The 29 T cell receptor beta chains presented below share a single source sample, sequenced in a study of shared clonotypes between healthy human individuals. The assay was immunoSEQ multiplex PCR, and TCRdb's table has in-frame clones only and misses some. Of some 600,000 clones in the sample, about 96% are singletons; the top ten hold about 0.12%. The naive CD8 fraction comprised CD45RO-negative cells positively selected for CCR7 and excluded terminally differentiated effector memory CD45RA+ cells. Sequencing input: naive CD8+ T cells sorted from blood. The receptor set was obtained from a woman aged 30 to 39 in good health.

As concerns this clone: In the same sample, other DNA sequences code for this CDR3. The V and J genes are TRBV27 and TRBJ2-3; no firm D call. CDR1 is MNHEY and CDR2 is SMNVEV in the germline V gene (reference sequence). The CDR3 spans 13 residues. Trimming took off 3 bases at V and 3 bases at J, with 7 bases between the two ends. CDR3 loop: CASSLGGTDTQYF. CDR3 DNA sequence: TGTGCCAGCAGTTTGGGTGGGACAGATACGCAGTATTTT.

The V gene is TRBV28, the J gene TRBJ2-2; TRBD2 might be the D (6 bases). Deletions cut 5 bases from V and 3 bases from J, with 16 bases between. Germline CDR1 is MDHEN and CDR2 is SYDVKM. There are 16 residues in the CDR3. CDR3 amino acids: CASSQERVGDTGELFF. The DNA of the CDR3 is TGTGCCAGCAGTCAGGAGCGGGTTGGAGACACCGGGGAGCTGTTTTTT.

V is TRBV28 and J is TRBJ1-4; possibly TRBD1 for D (5 bases). CDR3 length equals 14 residues. Trimming cost V 3 bases and J 7 bases, with 12 bases left between them. CDR1 MDHEN and CDR2 SYDVKM come from the germline V gene. CDR3 DNA sequence: TGTGCCAGCAGTTTGCCCGGGGACGGTGAAAAACTGTTTTTT. Translated, it gives CASSLPGDGEKLFF. The full variable domain, rest sourced from reference TRBV28 and TRBJ1-4, is DVKVTQSSRYLVKRTGEKVFLECVQDMDHENMFWYRQDPGLGLRLIYFSYDVKMKEKGDIPEGYSVSREKKERFSLILESASTNQTSMYLCASSLPGDGEKLFFGSGTQLSVL.

This clone was detected once. The rearrangement links TRBV19 to TRBJ2-1; no definite D call. The germline CDR1 and CDR2 sequences are LNHDA and SQIVND (reference sequence). The CDR3 extends over 15 amino acids. V lost 3 bases and J 1 base, leaving 10 bases between the germline ends. CDR3 sequence reads: CASSMIRGSYNEQFF. The CDR3 DNA is TGTGCCAGTAGTATGATCCGCGGTTCCTACAATGAGCAGTTCTTC. The full variable domain, with the rest looked up from reference TRBV19 and TRBJ2-1, is DGGITQSPKYLFRKEGQNVTLSCEQNLNHDAMYWYRQDPGQGLRLIYYSQIVNDFQKGDIAEGYSVSREKKESFPLTVTSAQKNPTAFYLCASSMIRGSYNEQFFGPGTRLTVL.

J is TRBJ1-5 and V is TRBV7-2, with D uncertain. In germline, CDR1 is SGHTA, CDR2 FQGNSA. Deletions cut 1 base from V and 1 base from J, with 17 bases between. The CDR3 has 18 amino acids. CDR3 residues: CASSLVVSTPWSNQPQHF. The CDR3 region has the DNA TGTGCCAGCAGCTTAGTTGTTTCGACACCCTGGAGCAATCAGCCCCAGCATTTT.

The gene calls are TRBV7-9 and TRBJ2-1; 11 nucleotides match TRBD2. Germline CDR1 reads SEHNR; CDR2 reads FQNEAQ (reference sequence). The trim removed 5 bases at V and 3 bases at J, leaving 6 bases unmatched. The CDR3 runs 16 residues. The CDR3 nucleotides are TGTGCCAGCAGCCATAGCGGGAGGGCCGGCTACAATGAGCAGTTCTTC. Encoded protein: CASSHSGRAGYNEQFF. Looking up the rest from reference TRBV7-9 and TRBJ2-1 gives the full variable domain: DTGVSQNPRHKITKRGQNVTFRCDPISEHNRLYWYRQTLGQGPEFLTYFQNEAQLEKSRLLSDRFSAERPKGSFSTLEIQRTEQGDSAMYLCASSHSGRAGYNEQFFGPGTRLTVL.

The V call is TRBV4-1, the J call TRBJ2-3; 8 positions agree with TRBD2. V lost 3 bases to trimming and J lost 1 base; unmatched junction nucleotides: 9. Germline V gene sequence: CDR1 MGHRA, CDR2 YSYEKL. The CDR3 has 17 residues. CDR3 region: CASSQVLAGGRTDTQYF. The CDR3 DNA is TGCGCCAGCAGCCAGGTCCTCGCGGGAGGACGCACAGATACGCAGTATTTT.

The genes are TRBV18 and TRBJ2-5, with D unclear. CDR3 size: 15 residues. The germline V gene encodes CDR1 KGHSH and CDR2 LQKENI. Trimming removed 11 bases from V and 4 bases from J, with 23 bases in between. This CDR3 reads CAAKGGTRLGETQYF. The CDR3 region has the DNA TGTGCCGCCAAGGGCGGAACCCGACTGGGAGAGACCCAGTACTTC.

This rearrangement joins TRBV5-4 to TRBJ2-5; no definite D call. Trimming cost V 0 bases and J 2 bases, with 8 bases left between them. The length of the CDR3 is 14 residues. Per germline, CDR1 SGHNT and CDR2 YYREEE (reference sequence). The CDR3 DNA sequence: TGTGCCAGCAGCTTGGATATTCTACAAGAGACCCAGTACTTC. Its protein is CASSLDILQETQYF.

The gene calls are TRBV28 and TRBJ2-7; 9 nucleotides line up with TRBD2. This CDR3 spans 14 amino acids. Germline CDR1 reads MDHEN; CDR2 reads SYDVKM. The trim removed 6 bases at V and 6 bases at J, leaving 9 bases unmatched. The CDR3 loop reads CASRPGLASIEQYF. CDR3 in DNA: TGTGCCAGCAGACCGGGACTAGCTTCGATCGAGCAGTACTTC.

This rearrangement joins TRBV5-5 to TRBJ2-1, with 7 bases identical to TRBD2. With V trimmed by 0 bases and J by 3 bases, 9 bases remained unmatched. In germline, CDR1 is SGHKS, CDR2 YYEKEE (reference sequence). The CDR3 spans 17 residues. The CDR3: CASSLALTSAGYNEQFF. The DNA of the CDR3 is TGTGCCAGCAGCTTGGCGCTTACTAGCGCGGGCTACAATGAGCAGTTCTTC. The complete variable domain, with remaining parts taken from reference TRBV5-5 and TRBJ2-1, reads DAGVTQSPTHLIKTRGQQVTLRCSPISGHKSVSWYQQVLGQGPQFIFQYYEKEERGRGNFPDRFSARQFPNYSSELNVNALLLGDSALYLCASSLALTSAGYNEQFFGPGTRLTVL.

Only one count was recorded for this clone. V is TRBV7-6 and J is TRBJ2-3; D is perhaps TRBD2 (6 bases). V was shortened by 4 bases and J by 2 bases, with 28 bases between the two germline ends. From germline, CDR1 is SGHVS and CDR2 FNYEAQ. CDR3 length: 20 residues. CDR3 nucleotides: TGTGCCAGCAGCTCTTTCACAGCAGTCGGCCTAGCGAGGTACACAGATACGCAGTATTTT. This codes for CASSSFTAVGLARYTDTQYF.

The chain recombines TRBV10-3 with TRBJ2-5; the D is unclear. The CDR3 is 11 amino acids. V lost 6 bases, J lost 5 bases, and 7 bases lay in between. Germline lookup yields CDR1 ENHRY and CDR2 SYGVKD. The CDR3 DNA reads as TGTGCCATCAGGTCAGAGGAGACCCAGTACTTC. This encodes CAIRSEETQYF.

In regard to this clone: This same CDR3 is encoded by further DNA sequences in the sample. The chain couples TRBV6-1 to TRBJ2-7; the match to TRBD1 covers 9 bases. The CDR3 is made up of 15 amino acids. The trim removed 0 bases at V and 1 base at J, leaving 1 base unmatched. Germline lookup yields CDR1 MNHNS and CDR2 SASEGT. For the CDR3, the DNA is TGTGCCAGCAGTGAAGCCGGGACAGGGTCCTACGAGCAGTACTTC. This gives the protein CASSEAGTGSYEQYF.

The chain has TRBV6-1 and TRBJ2-1; 8 bases match TRBD2. The germline CDR1 and CDR2 sequences are MNHNS and SASEGT. CDR3 length equals 16 residues. The trim removed 2 bases at V and 8 bases at J, leaving 11 bases unmatched. The CDR3, as DNA: TGTGCCAGCAGTGAAACGGGAGCGGGGGCGGGCGATGAGCAGTTCTTC. Translation gives CASSETGAGAGDEQFF.

J is TRBJ2-3 and V is TRBV13, with no clear D. CDR1 is PRHDT, CDR2 FYEKMQ, per germline (reference sequence). The CDR3 is made up of 14 amino acids. Trimming stripped 0 bases from V and 7 bases from J, with 11 bases between. The CDR3 protein is CASSLGGLGNTQYF. The DNA of the CDR3 is TGTGCCAGCAGCTTAGGCGGTCTGGGGAATACGCAGTATTTT.

V gene TRBV7-9 combines with J gene TRBJ1-1; possible D gene TRBD1, 5 bases. This CDR3 is built from 13 residues. CDR1 and CDR2 (germline): SEHNR, FQNEAQ (reference sequence). V dropped 5 bases and J dropped 0 bases, with 7 bases sitting between them. The CDR3 nucleotides read TGTGCCAGCAGCGACAGCATGAACACTGAAGCTTTCTTT. It is translated as CASSDSMNTEAFF.

The chain uses TRBV6-1 and TRBJ2-2; D not certain. Germline V gene lookup returns CDR1 MNHNS and CDR2 SASEGT. The CDR3 is made up of 13 amino acids. Between the trimmed V and J ends, which lost 5 bases and 5 bases, there was a span of 9 bases. The CDR3 sequence is CASSNHKTGELFF. CDR3 bases: TGTGCCAGCAGTAACCACAAGACCGGGGAGCTGTTTTTT.

Only one count was recorded for this clone. This chain links TRBV6-5 with TRBJ2-7; D remains ambiguous. V gave up 0 bases and J gave up 1 base, with 10 bases separating them. The CDR3 spans 15 residues. Germline assignment: CDR1 MNHEY and CDR2 SVGAGI. The CDR3 DNA reads TGTGCCAGCAGTTACTCGAACACTCCTTCCTACGAGCAGTACTTC. Translated, it gives CASSYSNTPSYEQYF.

The chain employs TRBV27 and TRBJ2-5; 7 bases are a match to TRBD2. The tail of the sequence fits TRBJ2-7 better, so the J call may be wrong. Germline V gene data show CDR1 as MNHEY and CDR2 as SMNVEV (reference sequence). The CDR3 runs to 12 residues. The CDR3 spells CATGGGSGEQYF. CDR3 DNA: TGTGCCACTGGGGGGGGTTCGGGCGAGCAGTACTTC.

The chain joins TRBV6-1 to TRBJ1-5, with D unresolved. The CDR3 runs 16 residues. Trimming cost V 0 bases and J 4 bases, with 13 bases left between them. Germline V gene lookup returns CDR1 MNHNS and CDR2 SASEGT. The CDR3 protein is CASSEALVRVNQPQHF. CDR3 sequence (DNA): TGTGCCAGCAGTGAAGCGCTTGTAAGGGTTAATCAGCCCCAGCATTTT.

V usage is TRBV4-1 and J usage is TRBJ2-7; D perhaps matches TRBD1 (8 bases). CDR1 and CDR2 from the germline V gene are MGHRA and YSYEKL. V shed 3 bases and J shed 2 bases, with 14 bases lying between them. The CDR3 is made up of 15 amino acids. The CDR3 DNA is TGCGCCAGCAGCCAGCGCGGGGGACAGGCCTACGAGCAGTACTTC. This gives the protein CASSQRGGQAYEQYF.

This chain connects TRBV6-6 to TRBJ2-1; maybe TRBD2 (5 bases). There are 13 residues in the CDR3. The germline V gene encodes CDR1 MNHNY and CDR2 SVGAGI (reference sequence). V lost 8 bases and J 6 bases, leaving 14 bases between the germline ends. Here the CDR3 reads CASGRLERNEQFF. DNA of the CDR3: TGTGCCAGCGGGAGATTGGAGCGCAATGAGCAGTTCTTC.

The rearrangement joins TRBV11-2 to TRBJ2-7; D is undetermined. V was cut by 0 bases and J by 2 bases, with 8 bases left in between. This CDR3 region has 14 residues. The germline CDR1 and CDR2 sequences are SGHAT and FQNNGV. The CDR3, as DNA: TGTGCCAGCAGCTTAGACCCAGAGGCCTACGAGCAGTACTTC. Protein product: CASSLDPEAYEQYF.

This chain uses TRBV5-1 with TRBJ2-1, with D perhaps being TRBD1 or TRBD2 (5 bases each). Trimming removed 4 bases at V and 1 base at J, with 21 bases between. This CDR3 has 18 amino acids. The germline V gene has CDR1 SGHRS and CDR2 YFSETQ. The CDR3: CASSGWGRGDDSYNEQFF. The CDR3, as DNA: TGCGCCAGCAGCGGGTGGGGACGAGGCGATGATTCCTACAATGAGCAGTTCTTC.

This rearrangement joins TRBV2 to TRBJ2-2; TRBD2 is a possible D gene (5 bases). Germline V gene data show CDR1 as SNHLY and CDR2 as FYNNEI. The CDR3 loop spans 15 amino acids. V lost 7 bases to trimming and J lost 6 bases, with 18 bases between them. CDR3 DNA: TGTGCCAGCAAGTTATCCAGCGGTCCTTCCGGGGAGCTGTTTTTT. As protein: CASKLSSGPSGELFF.

The DNA of the CDR3 is TGTGCCAGCGCCCAAGGTCAGCCCCAGCATTTT. This codes for CASAQGQPQHF. This rearrangement joins TRBV28 to TRBJ1-5; D gene unclear. V was trimmed by 8 bases and J by 6 bases, leaving 8 bases between them. CDR1 is MDHEN and CDR2 is SYDVKM in the germline V gene. The CDR3 loop spans 11 amino acids.

The chain has TRBV7-3 and TRBJ2-1, with unresolved D. The CDR3 has 11 amino acids. With 5 bases removed from V and 10 bases from J, the gap between germline ends came to 9 bases. Germline assignment: CDR1 SGHTA and CDR2 FQGTGA. The CDR3 DNA sequence: TGTGCCAGCAGCCCGAAAAGGGAGCAGTTCTTC. Encoded protein: CASSPKREQFF.

The chain has TRBV7-9 and TRBJ2-1; TRBD2 is a possible D gene (5 bases). This CDR3 region has 16 residues. The germline V gene has CDR1 SEHNR and CDR2 FQNEAQ (reference sequence). The V end lost 1 base, the J end lost 7 bases, and 17 bases lay between the germline ends. CDR3 in amino acids: CASSLEVGKVGNEQFF. In nucleotides, the CDR3 is TGTGCCAGCAGCTTAGAGGTCGGGAAAGTAGGGAATGAGCAGTTCTTC.